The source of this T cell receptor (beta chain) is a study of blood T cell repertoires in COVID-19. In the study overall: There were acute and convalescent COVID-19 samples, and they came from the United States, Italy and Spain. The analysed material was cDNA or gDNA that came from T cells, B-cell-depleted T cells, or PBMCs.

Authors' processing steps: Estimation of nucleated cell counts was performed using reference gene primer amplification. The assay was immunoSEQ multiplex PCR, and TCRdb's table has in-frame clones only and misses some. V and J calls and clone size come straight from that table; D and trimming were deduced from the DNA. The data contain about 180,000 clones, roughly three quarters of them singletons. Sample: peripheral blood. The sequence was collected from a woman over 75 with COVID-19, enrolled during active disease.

The CDR3 loop is CASRRSSNYGYTF. As DNA, the CDR3 is TGTGCCAGCAGGCGGTCGTCCAACTATGGCTACACCTTC. The V call is TRBV6-5, the J call TRBJ1-2; no clear D gene. V shed 6 bases and J shed 2 bases, with 10 bases lying between them. Per the germline V gene, CDR1 is MNHEY and CDR2 is SVGAGI. The CDR3 covers 13 residues.